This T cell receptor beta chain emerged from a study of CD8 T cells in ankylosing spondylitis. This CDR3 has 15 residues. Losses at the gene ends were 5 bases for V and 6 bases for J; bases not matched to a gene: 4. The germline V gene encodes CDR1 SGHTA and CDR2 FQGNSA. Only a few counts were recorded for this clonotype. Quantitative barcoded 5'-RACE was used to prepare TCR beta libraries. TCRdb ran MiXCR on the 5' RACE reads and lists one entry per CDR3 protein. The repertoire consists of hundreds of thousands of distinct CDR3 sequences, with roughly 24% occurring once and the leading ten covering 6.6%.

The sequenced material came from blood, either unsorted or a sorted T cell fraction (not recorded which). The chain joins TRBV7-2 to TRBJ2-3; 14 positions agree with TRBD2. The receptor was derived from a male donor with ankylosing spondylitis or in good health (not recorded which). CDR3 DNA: TGTGCCAGCAGCCGTCGACTAGCGGGAGGGGATACGCAGTATTTT. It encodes CASSRRLAGGDTQYF.